This T cell receptor beta chain originates from a study of cytomegalovirus exposure and HLA in healthy donors. On the study more broadly: The study's early data release held some 85 million unique TCRs from HLA-typed donors. General observations from the study: With further analysis later on, most CMV-associated TCR beta chains appeared HLA-restricted. Clonal expansion was found to be greater in HLA-associated TCR beta chains than in equally common others in a later analysis.

About this clone itself: What it binds is unknown. Germline and junction disagree at one end, which may indicate a read error.

Amplification used 60 Vbeta primers and 13 Jbeta primers. Sequenced by immunoSEQ multiplex PCR; TCRdb stores in-frame clones only, minus some. Of 150,000 to 200,000 clones in the sample, about four fifths are singletons; the top ten hold 1%. This TCR came from a woman in her forties or fifties in good health and CMV-seropositive. Material for sequencing was PBMCs.

The CDR3 sequence: CSSSSTVGSSGAYYEQYF. The DNA of the CDR3 is TGTTCCAGCAGCTCGACGGTAGGGTCTAGCGGAGCCTACTACGAGCAGTACTTC. The rearrangement links TRBV7-9 to TRBJ2-7; 7 bases are shared with TRBD2. The CDR3 is 18 residues long. Germline values: CDR1 SEHNR, CDR2 FQNEAQ (reference sequence).